This T cell receptor beta chain was recorded in a study of OX40 agonist ivuxolimab in advanced cancers. Study in general: Eligibility rules accepted prior anti-PD-1, anti-PD-L1 or anti-CTLA-4 therapy, and 35% to 40% had some.

V shed 4 bases, J shed 0 bases, and the junction held 5 bases outside the gene matches. This CDR3 has 15 residues. From germline, CDR1 is LNHDA and CDR2 SQIVND (reference sequence). TCRdb's copy holds only in-frame clones and misses some; the assay was immunoSEQ multiplex PCR. Here the sample spans approximately 94,000 clones, around 90% being singletons. This chain connects TRBV19 to TRBJ1-2; 7 bases line up with TRBD1. Specimen: CD4+ or CD8+ T cells sorted from blood, collected in a trial of the OX40 agonist ivuxolimab. This TCR was sampled from an adult with an advanced solid tumor such as melanoma, head and neck, liver or kidney cancer. This CDR3 reads CASSTTGLANYGYTF. CDR3 sequence (DNA): TGTGCCAGTAGTACGACAGGGCTAGCTAACTATGGCTACACCTTC.